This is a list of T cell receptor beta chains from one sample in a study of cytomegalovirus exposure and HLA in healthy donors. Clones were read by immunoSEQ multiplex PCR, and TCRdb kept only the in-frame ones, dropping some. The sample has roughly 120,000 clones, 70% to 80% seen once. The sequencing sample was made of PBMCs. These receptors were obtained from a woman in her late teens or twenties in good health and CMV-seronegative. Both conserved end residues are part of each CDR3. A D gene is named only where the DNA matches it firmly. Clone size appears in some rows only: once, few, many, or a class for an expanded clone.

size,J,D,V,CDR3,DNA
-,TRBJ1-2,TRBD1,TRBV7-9,CASSRDVDRAYGYTF,TGTGCCAGCAGCCGAGACGTTGACAGGGCCTATGGCTACACCTTC
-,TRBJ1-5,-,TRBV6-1,CASSRNRVWNQPQHF,TGTGCCAGCTCCAGAAACCGGGTGTGGAATCAGCCCCAGCATTTT
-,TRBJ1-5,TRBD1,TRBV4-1,CASSQVGTGGNQPQHF,TGCGCCAGCAGCCAAGTAGGGACAGGGGGCAATCAGCCCCAGCATTTT
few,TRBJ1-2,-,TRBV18,CASSPGQVRDGYTF,TGTGCCAGCTCACCAGGGCAGGTCAGGGATGGCTACACCTTC
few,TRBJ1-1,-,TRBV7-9,CASSSVVNTEAFF,TGTGCCAGCAGCTCCGTCGTGAACACTGAAGCTTTCTTT
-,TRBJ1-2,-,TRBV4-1,CASSPREPPSYGYTF,TGCGCCAGCAGCCCCCGCGAGCCTCCGTCCTATGGCTACACCTTC
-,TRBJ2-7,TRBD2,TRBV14,CASSQRPGGHWYEQYF,TGTGCCAGCAGCCAGAGACCGGGGGGGCACTGGTACGAGCAGTACTTC
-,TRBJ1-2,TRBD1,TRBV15,CATTSSGTGYRGYTF,TGTGCCACCACCTCCTCCGGGACAGGGTATCGTGGCTACACCTTC
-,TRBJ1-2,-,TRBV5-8,CASSLDLRGYTF,TGTGCCAGCAGCTTAGATTTGCGGGGCTACACCTTC
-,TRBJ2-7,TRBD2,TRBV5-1,CASSFGTSGGLQEQYF,TGCGCCAGCAGCTTCGGGACTAGCGGGGGTCTCCAGGAGCAGTACTTC
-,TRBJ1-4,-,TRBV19,CASSTWGRNEKLFF,TGTGCCAGTAGTACGTGGGGGCGGAATGAAAAACTGTTTTTT
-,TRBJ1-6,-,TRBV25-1,CASSGQGTYSPLHF,TGTGCCAGCAGTGGGCAGGGAACTTATTCACCCCTCCACTTT
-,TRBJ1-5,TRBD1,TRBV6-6,CASSGTVDQPQHF,TGTGCCAGCAGTGGGACAGTTGATCAGCCCCAGCATTTT
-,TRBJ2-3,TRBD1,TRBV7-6,CASSQTGGSTDTQYF,TGTGCCAGCAGCCAGACAGGGGGTAGCACAGATACGCAGTATTTT
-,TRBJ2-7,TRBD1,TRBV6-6,CASSYSGTGSYEQYF,TGTGCCAGCAGTTACTCCGGGACAGGGTCCTACGAGCAGTACTTC
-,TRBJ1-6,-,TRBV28,CALQGNNSPLHF,TGTGCGTTACAGGGTAATAATTCACCCCTCCACTTT
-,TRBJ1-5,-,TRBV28,CASSFRGATQPQHF,TGTGCCAGCAGTTTCCGCGGGGCTACCCAGCCCCAGCATTTT
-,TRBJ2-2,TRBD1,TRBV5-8,CASRETGAFTGELFF,TGTGCCAGCAGGGAGACAGGGGCCTTCACCGGGGAGCTGTTTTTT
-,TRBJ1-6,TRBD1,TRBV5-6,CASSPRGSGGRSPLHF,TGTGCCAGCAGCCCCCGGGGGTCAGGGGGCAGATCACCCCTCCACTTT
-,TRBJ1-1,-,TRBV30,CAWSVTSNTEAFF,TGTGCCTGGAGTGTAACTTCGAACACTGAAGCTTTCTTT
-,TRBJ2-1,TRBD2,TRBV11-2,CTSSSRGTSGALGNEQFF,TGTACCAGCAGCTCGCGGGGGACTAGCGGGGCCCTGGGGAATGAGCAGTTCTTC
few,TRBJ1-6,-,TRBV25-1,CASSDSRAKGWTPLHF,TGTGCCAGCAGTGATTCCAGGGCCAAGGGATGGACACCCCTCCACTTT
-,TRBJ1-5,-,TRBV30,CASRQKGNQPQHF,TGTGCCTCGCGACAGAAGGGCAATCAGCCCCAGCATTTT
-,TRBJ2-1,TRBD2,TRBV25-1,CASSEFEGLAGVYNEQFF,TGTGCCAGCAGTGAATTTGAGGGACTAGCGGGGGTTTACAATGAGCAGTTCTTC
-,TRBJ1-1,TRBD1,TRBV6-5,CASSYKRTGARAEAFF,TGTGCCAGCAGTTACAAAAGGACAGGGGCCCGGGCTGAAGCTTTCTTT
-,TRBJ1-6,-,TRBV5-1,CASSLGRQANSPLHF,TGCGCCAGCAGCTTGGGTAGGCAGGCTAATTCACCCCTCCACTTT
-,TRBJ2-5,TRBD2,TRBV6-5,CASSYTGTRDETQYF,TGTGCCAGCAGTTACACCGGGACTAGAGATGAGACCCAGTACTTC
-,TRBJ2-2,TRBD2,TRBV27,CASSFTSGGGNTGELFF,TGTGCCAGCAGTTTTACTAGCGGGGGGGGGAACACCGGGGAGCTGTTTTTT
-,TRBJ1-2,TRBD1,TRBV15,CATSRDSPRGQGYTF,TGTGCCACCAGCAGAGATTCTCCCAGGGGGCAAGGCTACACCTTC
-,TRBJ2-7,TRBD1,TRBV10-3,CAIDRGVAHEQYF,TGTGCCATTGACAGGGGGGTCGCCCACGAGCAGTACTTC
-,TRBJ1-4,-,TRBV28,CASRTRQGGVGQEKLFF,TGTGCCAGCAGGACTCGCCAAGGGGGGGTAGGACAGGAAAAACTGTTTTTT
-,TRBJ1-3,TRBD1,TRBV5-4,CASSSDRAGNTIYF,TGTGCCAGCAGCTCCGACAGGGCTGGAAACACCATATATTTT
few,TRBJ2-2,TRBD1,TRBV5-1,CASSPGQLNTGELFF,TGCGCCAGCAGCCCGGGACAGTTGAACACCGGGGAGCTGTTTTTT
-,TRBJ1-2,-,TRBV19,CASSLETANYGYTF,TGTGCCAGTAGTCTGGAGACGGCGAACTATGGCTACACCTTC
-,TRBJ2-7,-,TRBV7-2,CASSLASQAGYEQYF,TGTGCCAGCAGCTTAGCTAGCCAGGCGGGTTACGAGCAGTACTTC
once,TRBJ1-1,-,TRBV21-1,CARCGSEAFF,TGTGCCAGGTGCGGTTCTGAAGCTTTCTTT
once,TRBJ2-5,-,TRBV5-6,CASSRLSLQTQYF,TGTGCCAGCAGCCGACTATCCCTACAGACCCAGTACTTC
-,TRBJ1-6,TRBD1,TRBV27,CASRPSHRGLHYNSPLHF,TGTGCCAGCAGACCCTCACACAGGGGGCTGCACTATAATTCACCCCTCCACTTT
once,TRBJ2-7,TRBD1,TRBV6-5,CASSRQGSYEQYF,TGTGCCAGCAGTCGACAGGGATCCTACGAGCAGTACTTC
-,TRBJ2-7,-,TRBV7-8,CASSLGRSYEQYF,TGTGCCAGCAGCTTAGGCAGATCCTACGAGCAGTACTTC
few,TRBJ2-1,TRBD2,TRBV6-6,CASSTPGLAYNEQFF,TGTGCCAGCAGTACTCCGGGACTAGCCTACAATGAGCAGTTCTTC
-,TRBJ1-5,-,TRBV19,CASSMEDNQPQHF,TGTGCCAGTAGTATGGAGGACAATCAGCCCCAGCATTTT
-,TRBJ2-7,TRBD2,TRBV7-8,CASSLGGGLSYEQYF,TGTGCCAGCAGCTTAGGCGGGGGTCTCTCTTACGAGCAGTACTTC
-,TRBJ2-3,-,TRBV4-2,CASSQVAGFLADTQYF,TGTGCCAGCAGCCAAGTGGCGGGTTTTCTTGCAGATACGCAGTATTTT
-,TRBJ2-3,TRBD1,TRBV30,CAWSLQGASTDTQYF,TGTGCCTGGAGTTTACAGGGGGCTAGCACAGATACGCAGTATTTT
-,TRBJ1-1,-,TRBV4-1,CASSQGSLNTEAFF,TGCGCCAGCAGCCAGGGCAGCTTGAACACTGAAGCTTTCTTT